This T cell receptor (beta chain) came from a study of blood T cell repertoires in COVID-19. This clone has just a few counts. The CDR3 is 13 residues long. Trimming cost V 4 bases and J 2 bases, with 9 bases left between them. The method was immunoSEQ multiplex PCR; TCRdb's version includes in-frame clones alone and lacks a portion of them. This sample yields approximately 90,000 clones, of which 75% to 85% are seen a single time; 15% to 20% belongs to the top ten. The chain is built from TRBV12-3 or TRBV12-4 and TRBJ2-7; D is unclear. The sequenced material came from peripheral blood. This TCR came from a woman older than 75 with acute or convalescent COVID-19. CDR3 sequence reads: CASSYYKAYEQYF. CDR3 in DNA: TGTGCCAGCAGTTATTACAAAGCCTACGAGCAGTACTTC.